The 20 T cell receptor beta chains below all came from one sample that was sequenced in a study of blood T cell repertoires in COVID-19. Clones were sequenced by immunoSEQ multiplex PCR, and TCRdb holds only the in-frame ones, with some missing. The sample contains 170,000 or so clones, 70% to 90% of which appear only once. Sequencing was performed on peripheral blood. The receptors here all came from a man aged 35-49 years with active or convalescent COVID-19.

In DNA, the CDR3 is TGCAGTGCTCGCAGTCATGGCTACACCTTC. Translating gives CSARSHGYTF. J is TRBJ1-2 and V is TRBV20-1; unclear D gene. Trimming removed 5 bases at V and 6 bases at J, with 7 bases between. Germline lookup yields CDR1 DFQATT and CDR2 SNEGSKA (reference sequence). The CDR3 runs 10 residues.

This clone has just one count. The V and J genes are TRBV30 and TRBJ1-5; TRBD1 aligns across 7 bases. The CDR3 contains 12 residues. V lost 8 bases and J lost 4; bases outside the gene matches: 5. From germline, CDR1 is GTSNPN and CDR2 SVGIG (reference sequence). The CDR3 is CASQQGNQPQHF. CDR3 bases: TGTGCCAGCCAACAGGGGAATCAGCCCCAGCATTTT.

The chain recombines TRBV18 with TRBJ2-5; 9 bases are shared with TRBD1. There are 15 residues in the CDR3. Germline V gene sequence: CDR1 KGHSH, CDR2 LQKENI. The V segment lost 2 bases and the J segment 4 bases; nucleotides outside the gene matches: 5. CDR3 bases: TGTGCCAGCTCACCAAACACAGGGGGCGTAGAGACCCAGTACTTC. Translating gives CASSPNTGGVETQYF.

CDR3 nucleotides: TGTGCCAGCAGAGACAGGACAGGGCTCGAGACCCAGTACTTC. Protein sequence: CASRDRTGLETQYF. The V and J genes are TRBV6-5 and TRBJ2-5; TRBD1 aligns across 8 bases. The CDR3 sequence is 14 residues long. The germline CDR1 and CDR2 sequences are MNHEY and SVGAGI. Trimming cost V 6 bases and J 5 bases; bases outside gene matches: 8.

The V gene is TRBV6-5, the J gene TRBJ2-3; 8 bases align to TRBD1. Germline V gives CDR1 MNHEY, CDR2 SVGAGI. The CDR3 has 15 amino acids. J lost 1 base, V lost 6 bases, and 6 bases had no gene match. Written as DNA, the CDR3 is TGTGCCAGCAGGGACAGGGACCAATGCACAGATACGCAGTATTTT. Encoded protein: CASRDRDQCTDTQYF.

V and J are TRBV19 and TRBJ1-1; D might be TRBD1 (6 bases). Looked up from germline, CDR1 is LNHDA and CDR2 is SQIVND (reference sequence). The CDR3 spans 15 residues. The V and J ends lost 4 bases and 1 base respectively, with 13 bases between them. The CDR3 sequence is CASSRLGHPNTEAFF. CDR3 sequence (DNA): TGTGCCAGTAGTAGACTGGGACACCCGAACACTGAAGCTTTCTTT.

V usage is TRBV7-2 and J usage is TRBJ1-1; no definite D call. V gave up 3 bases and J gave up 0 bases, with 8 bases separating them. This CDR3 contains 14 residues. CDR1 is SGHTA and CDR2 is FQGNSA in the germline V gene. CDR3 DNA sequence: TGTGCCAGCAGCTTTGGGCGCCTGAACACTGAAGCTTTCTTT. Its protein product is CASSFGRLNTEAFF.

In regard to this clone: The sample holds other DNA sequences that translate to the same CDR3. This chain connects TRBV19 to TRBJ2-7; tentative D call: TRBD2 (5 bases). The germline V gene encodes CDR1 LNHDA and CDR2 SQIVND (reference sequence). Trimming shortened V by 6 bases and J by 2 bases, and 14 bases separated the two germline ends. The CDR3 covers 14 residues. CDR3 DNA: TGTGCCAGTAGCGGGAAATCGTCACCCTACGAGCAGTACTTC. Translation: CASSGKSSPYEQYF.

This clone was detected only a few times. The chain combines TRBV2 with TRBJ2-5; 7 bases fit TRBD1. Trimming at V came to 6 bases and at J to 2 bases, leaving 9 bases not matched to a gene. The length of the CDR3 is 15 residues. Germline V gene lookup returns CDR1 SNHLY and CDR2 FYNNEI. CDR3 protein: CASSTGTARQETQYF. As DNA, the CDR3 is TGTGCCAGCAGCACAGGGACAGCCCGGCAAGAGACCCAGTACTTC.

This sequence joins TRBV7-3 and TRBJ2-7, with D maybe TRBD2 (6 bases). Germline V gene sequence: CDR1 SGHTA, CDR2 FQGTGA. The CDR3 is made up of 19 amino acids. V was shortened by 1 base and J by 6 bases, with 28 bases between the two germline ends. Written as DNA, the CDR3 is TGTGCCAGCAGCTTAATGTCGGTGGCGGGGTGGGGTCCTCCTCGCGAGCAGTACTTC. This sequence encodes CASSLMSVAGWGPPREQYF.

For the CDR3, the DNA is TGTGCCTGGAGTGTCCGACAGGCAAATGAAAAACTGTTTTTT. Encoded protein: CAWSVRQANEKLFF. V is TRBV30 and J is TRBJ1-4, with D perhaps TRBD1 (6 bases). This CDR3 is built from 14 residues. Per germline, CDR1 GTSNPN and CDR2 SVGIG (reference sequence). V lost 0 bases to trimming and J lost 5 bases, with 10 bases between them.

The chain couples TRBV28 to TRBJ2-5; tentative D call: TRBD2 (5 bases). The CDR3 covers 14 residues. Germline V gene sequence: CDR1 MDHEN, CDR2 SYDVKM. V lost 2 bases, J lost 5 bases, and 12 bases lay in between. CDR3 in amino acids: CASSLIGDAETQYF. CDR3 nucleotide sequence: TGTGCCAGCAGTTTAATCGGGGATGCGGAGACCCAGTACTTC.

The chain recombines TRBV7-6 with TRBJ2-1; D possibly corresponds to TRBD2 (6 bases). The germline V and J ends were trimmed by 5 bases and 9 bases, with 20 bases remaining between them. This CDR3 region has 15 residues. Germline values: CDR1 SGHVS, CDR2 FNYEAQ. The CDR3 here is CASSVGLGGRSEQFF. In DNA, the CDR3 is TGTGCCAGCAGCGTTGGGTTGGGGGGTAGGAGTGAGCAGTTCTTC.

V and J are TRBV5-6 and TRBJ1-2, with D perhaps TRBD1 (5 bases). The CDR3 spans 15 residues. Germline CDR1 and CDR2: SGHDT and YYEEEE. The V and J ends lost 4 bases and 3 bases respectively, with 16 bases between them. The chain's CDR3 is CASSTFRQGHYGYTF. CDR3 in DNA: TGTGCCAGCAGCACCTTTAGGCAGGGTCACTATGGCTACACCTTC.

This chain joins TRBV19 and TRBJ2-3; 8 bases agree with TRBD2. Germline V gene sequence: CDR1 LNHDA, CDR2 SQIVND (reference sequence). The CDR3 is 16 amino acids. After removal of 5 bases from V and 0 bases from J, the junction contained 7 bases not matched to a gene. CDR3 sequence: CASSSGGFTSTDTQYF. The CDR3 DNA follows: TGTGCCAGTAGTTCGGGGGGGTTTACTAGCACAGATACGCAGTATTTT.

The chain carries TRBV28 and TRBJ2-1; D gene unclear. This CDR3 has 15 residues. Germline V gene sequence: CDR1 MDHEN, CDR2 SYDVKM. V shed 2 bases and J shed 7 bases, with 15 bases lying between them. For the CDR3, the DNA is TGTGCCAGCAGTTTAAGACTTTACATCCCAAATGAGCAGTTCTTC. As protein: CASSLRLYIPNEQFF.

This chain joins TRBV4-1 and TRBJ1-3, with a weak D call TRBD1 (6 bases). In germline, CDR1 is MGHRA, CDR2 YSYEKL. CDR3 length equals 15 residues. V was shortened by 5 bases and J by 1 base, with 12 bases between the two germline ends. In DNA form, the CDR3 reads TGCGCCAGCAGCTCAGGGGACGGGTCTGGAAACACCATATATTTT. Translating it yields CASSSGDGSGNTIYF.

The chain employs TRBV4-2 and TRBJ1-5, with 10 bases that match TRBD1. From germline, CDR1 is LGHNA and CDR2 YNFKEQ. The V segment lost 4 bases and the J segment 1 base; nucleotides outside the gene matches: 7. This CDR3 has 17 residues. CDR3 nucleotide sequence: TGTGCCAGCAGCCGCGGGGACAGGGGAACGAGCAATCAGCCCCAGCATTTT. It encodes CASSRGDRGTSNQPQHF.

The V gene is TRBV24-1, the J gene TRBJ2-1, with 13 bases aligning to TRBD2. The V gene end was trimmed by 4 bases and the J gene end by 7 bases; junction bases not matched to a gene: 12. The CDR3 runs 18 residues. Germline V gene lookup returns CDR1 KGHDR and CDR2 SFDVKD. The CDR3 sequence is CATSERPGLAGSLNEQFF. DNA for the CDR3: TGTGCCACCAGTGAACGACCGGGACTAGCGGGGTCCCTTAATGAGCAGTTCTTC.

The rearrangement uses TRBV5-1 and TRBJ2-7; 7 bases agree with TRBD1. CDR1 is SGHRS, CDR2 YFSETQ, per germline. This CDR3 comprises 13 residues. Trimming removed 3 bases from V and 2 bases from J; junction bases left unmatched: 2. This CDR3 is CASSSTGTYEQYF. Written as DNA, the CDR3 is TGCGCCAGCAGCTCGACAGGGACCTACGAGCAGTACTTC. The entire variable domain, with the rest obtained from reference TRBV5-1 and TRBJ2-7, is as follows: KAGVTQTPRYLIKTRGQQVTLSCSPISGHRSVSWYQQTPGQGLQFLFEYFSETQRNKGNFPGRFSGRQFSNSRSEMNVSTLELGDSALYLCASSSTGTYEQYFGPGTRLTVT.